Listed below are T cell receptor beta chains from one sample, sequenced in a study of shared clonotypes between healthy human individuals. Measured with immunoSEQ multiplex PCR; TCRdb has only the in-frame clones, and not every one. The sample consists of hundreds of thousands of clones, roughly 80% of them appearing once. Sample: PBMCs. These receptors were taken from a middle-aged woman in good health. Some clones in this sample may be carry-over from other donors' samples. CDR3s include the opening cysteine and the closing phenylalanine or tryptophan. The D gene is left open where the match is weak. Expanded clones get a size class; other rows say once, few or many, or leave the size out.

CDR3nt: TGCAGCGTTAACTATCTAGCGGGAGAGGGGGAGGGGACCCAGTACTTC
CDR3aa: CSVNYLAGEGEGTQYF
j_gene: TRBJ2-5
v_gene: TRBV29-1
abundance: NA
d_gene: TRBD2

CDR3nt: TGTGCCAGCAGGCAGGGGGACACTGAAGCTTTCTTT
CDR3aa: CASRQGDTEAFF
j_gene: TRBJ1-1
v_gene: TRBV28
abundance: NA
d_gene: TRBD1

CDR3nt: TGCGCCAGCAGCCAACTAGCGGGAGCTGCTGAGCAGTTCTTC
CDR3aa: CASSQLAGAAEQFF
j_gene: TRBJ2-1
v_gene: TRBV4-3
abundance: NA
d_gene: TRBD2

CDR3nt: TGTGCCAGCAGGACTAGTGTGGTTCCTGAGCAGTTCTTC
CDR3aa: CASRTSVVPEQFF
j_gene: TRBJ2-1
v_gene: TRBV6-1
abundance: NA
d_gene: NA

CDR3nt: TGTGCCAGCTCACCACTGGACAATTCACCCCTCCACTTT
CDR3aa: CASSPLDNSPLHF
j_gene: TRBJ1-6
v_gene: TRBV18
abundance: NA
d_gene: NA

CDR3nt: TGTGCCAGCAGTACCCCGGGACTAGCGGGCGACGAGCAGTACTTC
CDR3aa: CASSTPGLAGDEQYF
j_gene: TRBJ2-7
v_gene: TRBV28
abundance: NA
d_gene: TRBD2

CDR3nt: TGTGCCAGCAGCTTTAGACCCCAAATCGGGACGCAGTATTTT
CDR3aa: CASSFRPQIGTQYF
j_gene: TRBJ2-3
v_gene: TRBV7-2
abundance: NA
d_gene: NA

CDR3nt: TGTGCCATCAGTATAGCGGAGGGGGCTGAGACCCAGTACTTC
CDR3aa: CAISIAEGAETQYF
j_gene: TRBJ2-5
v_gene: TRBV10-3
abundance: NA
d_gene: NA

CDR3nt: TGTGCCAGCTCACCAGAGGGTGGAGGGACTGAAGCTTTCTTT
CDR3aa: CASSPEGGGTEAFF
j_gene: TRBJ1-1
v_gene: TRBV18
abundance: many
d_gene: NA

CDR3nt: TGTGCCACCAGCAGAGATGGCGCCAGCGACAATGAGCAGTTCTTC
CDR3aa: CATSRDGASDNEQFF
j_gene: TRBJ2-1
v_gene: TRBV15
abundance: NA
d_gene: NA

CDR3nt: TGTGCCAGCCGCTTCGAGGATTGGACTGAAGCTTTCTTT
CDR3aa: CASRFEDWTEAFF
j_gene: TRBJ1-1
v_gene: TRBV6-1
abundance: NA
d_gene: NA

CDR3nt: TGTGCCAGCAGTTACCCCCGGAACTCTGGGGCCAACGTCCTGACTTTC
CDR3aa: CASSYPRNSGANVLTF
j_gene: TRBJ2-6
v_gene: TRBV28
abundance: NA
d_gene: NA

CDR3nt: TGTGCCAGCAGTCGGCAGGGGTCGGAGACCCAGTACTTC
CDR3aa: CASSRQGSETQYF
j_gene: TRBJ2-5
v_gene: TRBV28
abundance: few
d_gene: NA

CDR3nt: TGTGCCAGCAGTGCCTGGACAGGGAGTTATTCACCCCTCCACTTT
CDR3aa: CASSAWTGSYSPLHF
j_gene: TRBJ1-6
v_gene: TRBV6-1
abundance: NA
d_gene: TRBD1

CDR3nt: TGCGCCAGCAGCGAAACGACAGGGGGGAATGAAAAACTGTTTTTT
CDR3aa: CASSETTGGNEKLFF
j_gene: TRBJ1-4
v_gene: TRBV10-2
abundance: few
d_gene: TRBD1

CDR3nt: TGTGCCAGCAGTTACAGAAACTATGGCTACACCTTC
CDR3aa: CASSYRNYGYTF
j_gene: TRBJ1-2
v_gene: TRBV28
abundance: few
d_gene: NA

CDR3nt: TGTGCCAGCATAAGGACTAGCGGATCCTACGAGCAGTACTTC
CDR3aa: CASIRTSGSYEQYF
j_gene: TRBJ2-7
v_gene: TRBV28
abundance: NA
d_gene: TRBD2

CDR3nt: TGTGCCAGCAGCCTCCAGGGACCTGGGGCCAACGTCCTGACTTTC
CDR3aa: CASSLQGPGANVLTF
j_gene: TRBJ2-6
v_gene: TRBV7-3
abundance: NA
d_gene: NA

CDR3nt: TGTGCCAGCAGCCGCTGGACTAGCGAGGCCGCTAGCACAGATACGCAGTATTTT
CDR3aa: CASSRWTSEAASTDTQYF
j_gene: TRBJ2-3
v_gene: TRBV14
abundance: NA
d_gene: TRBD2